This T cell receptor beta chain came from a study of naive and memory T cell subsets (dated by TCRdb to about 2017). With respect to the entire study: In the figure summarizing the skin biopsy and whole blood samples, ten or so blood donors, 7 tuberculin skin test biopsies and 3 saline control biopsies were reported. Skin biopsies were taken from tuberculin skin test sites or from saline-injected control sites and were processed for RNA extraction as described before. PCR2 was typically a SYBR Green qPCR stopped at a set threshold; low-input samples could instead use end-point PCR (approximately 6 cycles).

The table lists this clonotype with many counts. Its antigen target is currently unknown. No base quality values were provided; no much bigger clone lies one nucleotide off. The library came from UMI-ligation and nested PCR. Four rounds of PCR, run with the SP2 primer together with nested alpha and beta constant region primers, were used to amplify the ligated cDNA. For the blood and skin samples, reverse transcription of TCR RNA was done with SuperScript IV along with alpha and beta constant region primers. An oligonucleotide carrying the Illumina SP2 primer and a UMI was ligated to the cDNA 3' end using T4 RNA ligase 1. To prevent hairpin formation, the 12-nucleotide UMI was made up of two random hexamers with an eight-base spacer between them. From the second PCR onward, TCR alpha and beta chain libraries were processed separately, and dual indexing was applied for multiplexing. After pooling, the indexed libraries were analyzed by capillary electrophoresis and sequenced on either an Illumina MiSeq or NextSeq. To boost base diversity and improve cluster recognition, PhiX DNA at about 5-8% was spiked into the libraries. The source study handled its data this way. Demultiplexor pulled UMIs out of read 2, joined the UMIs with the TCR sequence from read 1, and separated reads according to sample indices. V and J genes and V-J junctions were identified by Decombinator, and each TCR was assigned a five-part identifier that included V and J deletions. UMIs were used by Collapsinator to correct sequencing errors and PCR amplification heterogeneity, so that a UMI-based abundance was obtained for each TCR. CDR3Translator turned identifiers into nucleotide sequence, translated that sequence into amino acids, and pulled out CDR3 regions based on terminal motifs. Error-corrected counts of alpha and beta TCRs from blood and skin were compared after being normalized to the amount of input RNA. Clones were called with MiXCR by TCRdb after fastp trimmed the public reads at Q25, and only in-frame beta chains were retained. Rows with one shared CDR3 protein collapse into an entry with the most common genes and DNA. None of the V and J calls come from the authors' own analysis; TCRdb made them. This sample lists 25,000 to 35,000 distinct CDR3 sequences; roughly 7.3% were detected once. 3.1% of the sample lies in the top ten.

Sample treatment or condition, as interpreted from the label and publication: skin biopsy from PPD injection site in Mantoux-positive individual. A robust, sensitive protocol for the amplification, sequencing and analysis of TCRs was described in the study, in which 3' ligation of a UMI-containing oligonucleotide to TCR cDNA was used. Tuberculin skin test biopsies were obtained from sites injected with PPD in individuals who had a positive Mantoux test. Before reverse transcription, total RNA that had not been cell sorted was treated with RQ1 DNase, with a target input of 1 to 1000 ng. Skin biopsy and whole blood libraries were made to test pipeline robustness in samples where T cells form a minority population. General study outcomes and caveats: The larger number of TCRs found at tuberculin skin test sites was interpreted as T cell infiltration of a delayed type IV hypersensitivity reaction. The paper did not give details of skin biopsy collection and RNA processing, instead referencing earlier studies for those details. The RNA-based method was acknowledged as potentially sensitive to TCR transcript changes with T cell activation and differentiation. TCR sequences were reportedly recovered from both types of skin biopsy, with far more TCRs being found at tuberculin skin test sites.

CDR1 and CDR2 are drawn from the germline V gene (reference sequence): SEHNR, FQNEAQ. The CDR3 spans 16 residues, from the cysteine through the phenylalanine. The entry retains the CDR3 DNA only, 48 bases that are in frame from base 1. V gives up 0 bases and J gives up 4 bases, and the segment between their germline ends measures 15 bases. The specimen comprised skin, sampled from a tuberculin skin test site. The receptor was derived from an adult in good health. The rearranged segments are TRBV7-9 and TRBJ1-2, with no reliable assignment of the D segment. The CDR3: CASSLALGSPTYGYTF. The DNA sequence is as follows: TGTGCCAGCAGCTTAGCGCTGGGCTCCCCGACCTATGGCTACACCTTC.